This T cell receptor (beta chain) was recovered during a study of cytomegalovirus exposure and HLA in healthy donors. The PCR had 60 Vbeta and 13 Jbeta primers. Libraries were prepared by immunoSEQ multiplex PCR; TCRdb keeps only in-frame clonotypes and omits some of them. The table records about 130,000 clones, about 78% of them present only once. Study-wide findings and caveats: Reported findings show TCR beta sequences accurately forecast HLA-A and HLA-B alleles in most subjects. In terms of immune exposure information, only CMV serostatus was available.

Germline CDR1 is LNHDA and CDR2 is SQIVND (reference sequence). V lost 6 bases, J lost 1 base, and 4 bases stayed unmatched. The CDR3 sequence is 15 residues long. In the case of this clone: Its antigen is still unknown. Other DNA sequences in the same sample also yield this CDR3.

Healthy bone marrow donors formed the donor group. The sequencing sample was made of PBMCs. The genes are TRBV19 and TRBJ2-7; 12 bases line up with TRBD2. The source is a female donor in good health and CMV-seronegative. The DNA of the CDR3 is TGTGCCAGTAGCTCGGGGACTAGCGGGTCCTACGAGCAGTACTTC. Its protein product is CASSSGTSGSYEQYF. Using reference TRBV19 and TRBJ2-7 for the parts outside the CDR3, the full variable domain is DGGITQSPKYLFRKEGQNVTLSCEQNLNHDAMYWYRQDPGQGLRLIYYSQIVNDFQKGDIAEGYSVSREKKESFPLTVTSAQKNPTAFYLCASSSGTSGSYEQYFGPGTRLTVT.